This T cell receptor beta chain stems from a study of blood T cell repertoires in COVID-19 (dated by TCRdb to about 2020). About the full investigation: The collaborator samples originated in the United States, Italy and Spain and spanned the acute and convalescent phases of COVID-19. The prospective study material was composed of cDNA or gDNA derived from T cells, B-cell-depleted T cells, or PBMCs. The dataset comprised deeply sampled blood TCRbeta repertoires from subjects exposed to, actively infected with, or recovered from COVID-19. A freely available public database, intended as a resource for researchers studying the immune response to SARS-CoV-2, is where the repertoires were released. The samples were drawn from two sources: the first 160 participants of the ongoing ImmuneRACE study, and 950 to 1,500 subjects contributed by 6 global collaborators. Sample metadata almost always included a de-identified subject ID, COVID-19 status, age in years and sex. Where available, HLA class I and class II types were obtained from metadata supplied by the sample provider rather than from assay-based typing.

TCRbeta CDR3 regions were amplified from genomic DNA by means of the immunoSEQ Assay, a bias-controlled multiplex PCR. Regarding the original processing steps: Nucleated cell counts per sample were estimated from amplification of reference gene primers within the assay. Sequence reads were collapsed and filtered to measure the absolute abundance of every unique TCRbeta CDR3 rearrangement. For each sample, productive Simpson clonality was calculated as the square root of Simpson's diversity index over productive rearrangements. Entries here come from immuneACCESS through TCRdb and include only in-frame sequences with V and J called. Some clones fail to appear in such tables; in the studies checked, an unresolved V gene covers under half of the shortfall, and the cause of the remainder is unknown. Clonal size and the V and J genes are those of that table, whereas D and trimming came from the DNA. Counted in this sample were over 150,000 clones; 85% to 90% of them appeared once. 5.5% to 7% of the sample is taken by the ten largest.

Each collaborating institution followed its own protocols to collect whole blood in K2EDTA tubes. Collaborator samples were shipped for TCRbeta analysis as frozen whole blood, isolated PBMCs, or DNA extracted from either sample type. What the study reported, not specific to this receptor: Clinical and demographic metadata were provided uncurated, with the amount varying by source and participant.

Turning to this clone: It lacks a known antigen. No qualities accompany the bases; no much larger clone lies one base away.

The CDR1 and CDR2 encoded by the germline V gene are KGHSH and LQKENI. From cysteine to phenylalanine, the CDR3 is 16 amino acids long. The retained sequence is limited to the CDR3, 48 bases, with the frame set at the first base. V is cut back by 0 bases and J by 4 bases, with 7 bases in the junction unmatched. The sequence came from a man aged 50 or older with active or convalescent COVID-19. The V and J genes are TRBV18 and TRBJ2-5, and 8 bases in between align with TRBD2. Sequenced sample: peripheral blood. Here the CDR3 is given as CASSPPPGGGRETQYF. The sequenced DNA: TGTGCCAGCTCACCACCTCCGGGGGGGGGACGAGAGACCCAGTACTTC. Where the CDR3 stops, the reference TRBV18 and TRBJ2-5 genes take over; the full variable domain is NAGVMQNPRHLVRRRGQEARLRCSPMKGHSHVYWYRQLPEEGLKFMVYLQKENIIDESGMPKERFSAEFPKEGPSILRIQQVVRGDSAAYFCASSPPPGGGRETQYFGPGTRLLVL.